Included here is one TCR beta chain sequence, with context. Its antigen is still unknown. This entry is derived from a study of OX40 agonist ivuxolimab in advanced cancers. At the level of the study: Partial responses were observed in three patients, of whom one had hepatocellular carcinoma and two had cutaneous melanoma.

General observations from the study: On average, CD8+ T cells had more expanded clones than CD4+. At 0.1 to 3.0 mg/kg and by week 6, clonal expansion occurred in CD4+ and CD8+ blood T cells.

Assay: immunoSEQ multiplex PCR; the TCRdb copy retains only in-frame clones and omits some. The profile covers about 99,000 clones, with roughly 95% appearing a single time and roughly 2.1% taken by the ten largest. Sequences were derived from CD4+ or CD8+ T cells sorted from blood, sampled in a trial of the OX40 agonist ivuxolimab. The sequence was collected from an adult with an advanced solid tumor such as melanoma, head and neck, liver or kidney cancer.

The CDR3 is CASEKGGGTEAFF. The CDR3 DNA follows: TGTGCCAGCGAAAAGGGGGGGGGAACTGAAGCTTTCTTT. The chain couples TRBV4-2 to TRBJ1-1, with a weak D call TRBD1 (6 bases). The V end was cut by 8 bases, the J end by 5 bases, with 15 bases between. Germline V gene lookup returns CDR1 LGHNA and CDR2 YNFKEQ. The length of the CDR3 is 13 residues.